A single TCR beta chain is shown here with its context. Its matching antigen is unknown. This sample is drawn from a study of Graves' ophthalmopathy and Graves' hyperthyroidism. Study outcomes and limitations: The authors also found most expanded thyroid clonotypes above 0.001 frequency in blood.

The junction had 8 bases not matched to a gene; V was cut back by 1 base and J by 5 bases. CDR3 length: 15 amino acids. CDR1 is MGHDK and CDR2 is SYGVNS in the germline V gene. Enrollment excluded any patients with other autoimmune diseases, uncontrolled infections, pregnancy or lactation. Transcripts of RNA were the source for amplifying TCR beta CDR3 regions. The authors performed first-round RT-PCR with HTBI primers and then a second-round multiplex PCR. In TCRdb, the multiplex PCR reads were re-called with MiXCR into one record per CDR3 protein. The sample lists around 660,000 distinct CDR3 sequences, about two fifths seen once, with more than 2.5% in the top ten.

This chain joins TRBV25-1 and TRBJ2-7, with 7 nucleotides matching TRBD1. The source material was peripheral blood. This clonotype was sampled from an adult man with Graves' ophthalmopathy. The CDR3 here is CASSESPNRGHEQYF. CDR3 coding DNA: TGTGCCAGCAGTGAATCCCCGAACAGGGGCCACGAGCAGTACTTC.